What follows describes a single T cell receptor (beta chain). For TCR beta, libraries came from iRepertoire HTBI primers and Arm-PCR of CDR3 regions. TCRdb reanalysed the multiplex PCR reads using MiXCR and keeps one entry per CDR3 protein. Counted here are 420,000 or so distinct CDR3 sequences, about a quarter occurring once; the ten biggest clones make up roughly 30%. The V segment lost 4 bases and the J segment 7 bases; nucleotides outside the gene matches: 9. CDR3 length: 14 amino acids. The V gene's germline CDR1 is LNHDA and CDR2 SQIVND (reference sequence). Time point in this sample: persistent/refractory GD, antithyroid drugs over 5 years with positive TRAb. PBMC RNA was the source of the TCR library. This sample is part of a study of regulatory T cells in long-lasting Graves disease.

This specimen was peripheral blood mononuclear cells (PBMCs), taken when the disease was refractory, from a patient treated with antithyroid drugs. This chain uses TRBV19 with TRBJ1-2, with 7 bases aligning to TRBD1. This clonotype was obtained from a female donor with Graves disease. In nucleotides, the CDR3 is TGTGCCAGTAGTAGAGGACAGGAGAGTTCTGGCTACACCTTC. Its protein product is CASSRGQESSGYTF.